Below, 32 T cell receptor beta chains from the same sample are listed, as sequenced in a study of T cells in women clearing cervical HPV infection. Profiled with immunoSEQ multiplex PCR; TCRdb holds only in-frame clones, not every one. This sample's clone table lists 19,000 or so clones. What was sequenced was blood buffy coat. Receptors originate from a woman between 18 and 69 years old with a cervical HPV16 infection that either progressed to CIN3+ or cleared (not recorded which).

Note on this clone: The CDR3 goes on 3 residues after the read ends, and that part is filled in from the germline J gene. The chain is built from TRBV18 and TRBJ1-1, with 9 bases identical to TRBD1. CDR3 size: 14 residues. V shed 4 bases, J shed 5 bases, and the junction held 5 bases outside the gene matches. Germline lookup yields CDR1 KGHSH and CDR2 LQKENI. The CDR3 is CASSRGTGITEAFF. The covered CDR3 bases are TGTGCCAGCTCACGGGGGACAGGGATAACTGAA.

The chain's CDR3 is CASSQELGGGREQFF. The sequenced part of the CDR3 DNA is TGTGCCAGCAGCCAAGAGTTAGGGGGGGGCCGTGAG. This chain links TRBV4-2 with TRBJ2-1; possible D gene TRBD2, 7 bases. The read finishes 3 residues shy of the CDR3 end, and the germline J gene is used to complete it. The CDR3 spans 15 residues. V lost 0 bases, J lost 9 bases, and 15 bases lay in between. Germline CDR1 reads LGHNA; CDR2 reads YNFKEQ.

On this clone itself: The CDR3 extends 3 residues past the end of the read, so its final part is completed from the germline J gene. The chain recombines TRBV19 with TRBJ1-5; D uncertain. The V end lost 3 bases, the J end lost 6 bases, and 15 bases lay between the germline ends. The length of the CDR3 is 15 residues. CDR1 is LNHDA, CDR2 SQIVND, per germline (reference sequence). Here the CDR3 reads CASSMRQATRQPQHF. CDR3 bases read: TGTGCCAGTAGTATGAGGCAGGCAACTCGTCAGCCC.

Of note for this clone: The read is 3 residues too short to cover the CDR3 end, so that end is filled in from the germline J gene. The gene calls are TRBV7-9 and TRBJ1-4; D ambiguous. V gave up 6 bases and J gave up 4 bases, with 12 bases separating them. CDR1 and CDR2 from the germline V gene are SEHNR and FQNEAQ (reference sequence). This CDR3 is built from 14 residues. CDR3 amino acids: CASRAGDYNEKLFF. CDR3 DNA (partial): TGTGCCAGCAGGGCGGGCGACTATAATGAAAAA. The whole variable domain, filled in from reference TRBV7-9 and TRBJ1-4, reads DTGVSQNPRHKITKRGQNVTFRCDPISEHNRLYWYRQTLGQGPEFLTYFQNEAQLEKSRLLSDRFSAERPKGSFSTLEIQRTEQGDSAMYLCASRAGDYNEKLFFGSGTQLSVL.

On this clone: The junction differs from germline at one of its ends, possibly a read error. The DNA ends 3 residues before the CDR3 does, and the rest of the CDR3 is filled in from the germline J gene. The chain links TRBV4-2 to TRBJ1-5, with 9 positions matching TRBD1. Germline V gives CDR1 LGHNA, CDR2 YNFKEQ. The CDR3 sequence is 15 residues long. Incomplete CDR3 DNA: TGCGCCAGCAGCCGGACCGGGACAGGGAATCAGCCC. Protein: CASSRTGTGNQP. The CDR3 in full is CASSRTGTGNQPQHF.

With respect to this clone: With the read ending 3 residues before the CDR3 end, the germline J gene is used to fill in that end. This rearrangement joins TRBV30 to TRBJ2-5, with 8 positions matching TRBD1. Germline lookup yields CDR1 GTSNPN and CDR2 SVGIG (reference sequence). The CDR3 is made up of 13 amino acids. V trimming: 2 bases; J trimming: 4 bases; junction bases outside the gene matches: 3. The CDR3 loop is CAWSLQGGETQYF. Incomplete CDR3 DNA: TGTGCCTGGAGTTTACAGGGGGGAGAGACC.

The CDR3 region is CASNPGQFNQPQHF. The DNA read from the CDR3 is TGTGCCAGCAACCCAGGACAGTTCAATCAGCCC. J is TRBJ1-5 and V is TRBV2, with TRBD1 as a possible D gene (6 bases). The read ends 3 residues shy of where the CDR3 ends; the end is completed using the germline J gene. This CDR3 has 14 amino acids. Trimming took 7 bases from V and 3 from J, leaving 13 bases between them. The germline CDR1 and CDR2 sequences are SNHLY and FYNNEI. The full variable domain, with the rest looked up from reference TRBV2 and TRBJ1-5, is EPEVTQTPSHQVTQMGQEVILRCVPISNHLYFYWYRQILGQKVEFLVSFYNNEISEKSEIFDDQFSVERPDGSNFTLKIRSTKLEDSAMYFCASNPGQFNQPQHFGDGTRLSIL.

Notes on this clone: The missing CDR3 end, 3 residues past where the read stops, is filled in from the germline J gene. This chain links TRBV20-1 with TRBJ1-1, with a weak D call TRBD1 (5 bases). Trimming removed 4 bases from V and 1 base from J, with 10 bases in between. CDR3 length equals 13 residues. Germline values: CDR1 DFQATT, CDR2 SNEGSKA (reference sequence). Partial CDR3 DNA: TGCAGTGCTAAGGTTGGACAGAACACTGAA. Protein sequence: CSAKVGQNTE. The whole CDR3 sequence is CSAKVGQNTEAFF.

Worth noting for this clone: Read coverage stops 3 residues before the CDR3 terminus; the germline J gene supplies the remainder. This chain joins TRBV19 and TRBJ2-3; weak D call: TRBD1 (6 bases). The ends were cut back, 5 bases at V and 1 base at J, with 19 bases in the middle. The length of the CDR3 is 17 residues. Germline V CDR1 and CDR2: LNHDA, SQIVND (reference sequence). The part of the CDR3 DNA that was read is TGTGCCAGTAGTGGGGCCCGACAGGCGCGGCGCACAGATACG. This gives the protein CASSGARQARRTDT. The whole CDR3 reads CASSGARQARRTDTQYF. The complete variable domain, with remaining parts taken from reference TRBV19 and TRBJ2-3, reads DGGITQSPKYLFRKEGQNVTLSCEQNLNHDAMYWYRQDPGQGLRLIYYSQIVNDFQKGDIAEGYSVSREKKESFPLTVTSAQKNPTAFYLCASSGARQARRTDTQYFGPGTRLTVL.

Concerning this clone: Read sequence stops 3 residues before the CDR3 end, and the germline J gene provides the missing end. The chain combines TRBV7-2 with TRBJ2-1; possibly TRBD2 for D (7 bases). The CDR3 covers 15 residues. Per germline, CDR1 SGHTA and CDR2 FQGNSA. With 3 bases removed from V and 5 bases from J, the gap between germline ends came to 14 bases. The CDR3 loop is CASSFMRGGDNEQFF. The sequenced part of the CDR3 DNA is TGTGCCAGCAGCTTTATGAGGGGGGGGGACAATGAG.

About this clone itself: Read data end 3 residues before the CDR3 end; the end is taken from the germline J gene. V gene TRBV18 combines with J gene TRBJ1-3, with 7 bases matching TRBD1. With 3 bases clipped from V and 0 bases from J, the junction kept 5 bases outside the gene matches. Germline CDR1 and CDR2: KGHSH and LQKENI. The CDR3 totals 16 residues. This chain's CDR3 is CASSPSRDSSGNTIYF. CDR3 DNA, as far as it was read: TGTGCCAGCTCACCGTCAAGGGACAGCTCTGGAAACACC.

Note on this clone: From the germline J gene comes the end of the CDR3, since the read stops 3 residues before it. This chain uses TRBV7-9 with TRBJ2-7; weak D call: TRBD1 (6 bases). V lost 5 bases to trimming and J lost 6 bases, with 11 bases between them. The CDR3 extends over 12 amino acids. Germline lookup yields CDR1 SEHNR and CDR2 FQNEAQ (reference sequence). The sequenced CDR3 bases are TGTGCCAGCAGCCCAAGGACAGTCGAG. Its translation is CASSPRTVE. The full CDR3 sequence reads CASSPRTVEQYF.

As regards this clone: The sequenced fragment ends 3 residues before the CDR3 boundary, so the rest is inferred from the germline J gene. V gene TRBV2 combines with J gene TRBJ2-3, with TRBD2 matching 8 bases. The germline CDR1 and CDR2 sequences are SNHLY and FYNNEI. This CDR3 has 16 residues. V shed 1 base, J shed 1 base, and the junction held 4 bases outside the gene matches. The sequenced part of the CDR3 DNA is TGTGCCAGCAGTGAAGGTCGGGGGGGCCGCACAGATACG. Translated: CASSEGRGGRTDT. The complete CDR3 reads CASSEGRGGRTDTQYF. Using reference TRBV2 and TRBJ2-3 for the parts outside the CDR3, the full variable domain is EPEVTQTPSHQVTQMGQEVILRCVPISNHLYFYWYRQILGQKVEFLVSFYNNEISEKSEIFDDQFSVERPDGSNFTLKIRSTKLEDSAMYFCASSEGRGGRTDTQYFGPGTRLTVL.

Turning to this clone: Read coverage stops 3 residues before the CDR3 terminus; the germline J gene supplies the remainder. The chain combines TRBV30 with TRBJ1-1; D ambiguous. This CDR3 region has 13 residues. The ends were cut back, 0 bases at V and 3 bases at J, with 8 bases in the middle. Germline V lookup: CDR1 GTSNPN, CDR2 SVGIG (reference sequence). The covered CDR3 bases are TGTGCCTGGAGTGTATCGGTGGACACTGAA. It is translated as CAWSVSVDTE. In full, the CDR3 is CAWSVSVDTEAFF.

CDR3 sequence: CASSASDTPNYGYTF. Incomplete CDR3 DNA: TGTGCCAGCAGTGCCTCTGACACCCCTAACTATGGC. The chain has TRBV2 and TRBJ1-2; D uncertain. The observed sequence ends 3 residues before the CDR3 terminus, with the missing tail filled in from the germline J gene. The germline V gene encodes CDR1 SNHLY and CDR2 FYNNEI. V was pared by 4 bases and J by 0 bases, with 12 bases between. The CDR3 spans 15 residues. Complete variable domain (other parts from reference TRBV2 and TRBJ1-2): EPEVTQTPSHQVTQMGQEVILRCVPISNHLYFYWYRQILGQKVEFLVSFYNNEISEKSEIFDDQFSVERPDGSNFTLKIRSTKLEDSAMYFCASSASDTPNYGYTFGSGTRLTVV.

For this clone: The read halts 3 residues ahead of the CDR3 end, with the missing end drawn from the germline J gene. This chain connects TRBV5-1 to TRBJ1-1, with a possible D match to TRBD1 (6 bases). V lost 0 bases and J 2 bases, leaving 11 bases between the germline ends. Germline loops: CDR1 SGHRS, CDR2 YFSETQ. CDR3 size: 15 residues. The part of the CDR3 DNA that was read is TGCGCCAGCAGCTTGGTGGGACACCTAAACACTGAA. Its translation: CASSLVGHLNTE. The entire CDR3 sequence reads CASSLVGHLNTEAFF.

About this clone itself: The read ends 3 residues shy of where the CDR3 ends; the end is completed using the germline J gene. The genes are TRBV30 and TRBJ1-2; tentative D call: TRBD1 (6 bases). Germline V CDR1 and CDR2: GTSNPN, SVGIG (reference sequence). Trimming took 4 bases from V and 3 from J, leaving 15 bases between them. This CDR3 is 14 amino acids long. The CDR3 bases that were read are TGTGCCTGGACCCGCAAGGACAGCTACTATGGC. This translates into CAWTRKDSYYG. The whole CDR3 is CAWTRKDSYYGYTF.

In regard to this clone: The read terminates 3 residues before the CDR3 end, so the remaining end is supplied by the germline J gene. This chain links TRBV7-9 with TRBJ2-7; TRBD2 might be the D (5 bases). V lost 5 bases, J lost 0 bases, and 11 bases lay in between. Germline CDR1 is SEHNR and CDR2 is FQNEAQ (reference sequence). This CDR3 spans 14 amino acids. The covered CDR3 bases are TGTGCCAGCAGCACTAAGGACTCCTCCTACGAG. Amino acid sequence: CASSTKDSSYE. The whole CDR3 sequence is CASSTKDSSYEQYF.

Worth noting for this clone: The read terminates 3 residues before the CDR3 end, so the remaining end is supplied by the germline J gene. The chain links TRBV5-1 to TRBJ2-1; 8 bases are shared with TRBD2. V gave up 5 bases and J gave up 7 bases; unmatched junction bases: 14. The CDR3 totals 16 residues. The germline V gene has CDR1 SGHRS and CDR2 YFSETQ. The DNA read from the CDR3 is TGCGCCAGCAGGATCTCGGGGGGGCCTGATATTAATGAG. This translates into CASRISGGPDINE. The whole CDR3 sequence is CASRISGGPDINEQFF.

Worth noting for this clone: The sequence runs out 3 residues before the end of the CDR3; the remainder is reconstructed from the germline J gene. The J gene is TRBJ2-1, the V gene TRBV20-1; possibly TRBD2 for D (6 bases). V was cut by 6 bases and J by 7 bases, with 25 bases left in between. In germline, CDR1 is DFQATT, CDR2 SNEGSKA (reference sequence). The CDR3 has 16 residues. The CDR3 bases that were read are TGCAGTGCCCCGAGGGGATGGCTAGGAGGGGATAATGAG. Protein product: CSAPRGWLGGDNE. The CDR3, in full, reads CSAPRGWLGGDNEQFF.

This chain's CDR3 is CASSLLEGDQPQHF. Partial CDR3 DNA: TGTGCCAGCAGCTTATTGGAGGGGGATCAGCCC. This sequence joins TRBV7-2 and TRBJ1-5; weak D call: TRBD1 (6 bases). The CDR3 end lies 3 residues beyond the end of the read and is filled in from the germline J gene. Germline V gene lookup returns CDR1 SGHTA and CDR2 FQGNSA. With 2 bases removed from V and 5 bases from J, the gap between germline ends came to 10 bases. The CDR3 has 14 residues.

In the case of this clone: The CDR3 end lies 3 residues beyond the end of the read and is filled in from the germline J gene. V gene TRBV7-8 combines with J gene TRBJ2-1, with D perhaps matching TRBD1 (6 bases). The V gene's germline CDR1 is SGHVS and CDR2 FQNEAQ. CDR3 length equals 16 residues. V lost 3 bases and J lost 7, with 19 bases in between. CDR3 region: CASSFGTSRSVNEQFF. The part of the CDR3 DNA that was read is TGTGCCAGCAGCTTTGGGACATCAAGATCGGTAAATGAG.

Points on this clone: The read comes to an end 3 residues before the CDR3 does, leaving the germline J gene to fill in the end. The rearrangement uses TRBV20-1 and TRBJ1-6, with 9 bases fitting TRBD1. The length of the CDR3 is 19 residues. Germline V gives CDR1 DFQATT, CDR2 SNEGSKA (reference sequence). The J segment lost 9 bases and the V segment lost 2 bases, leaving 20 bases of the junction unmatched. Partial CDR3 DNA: TGCAGTGCTAGACTAACAGGGGGCCCTGGGCCCGAAGGGCCTTCACCC. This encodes CSARLTGGPGPEGPSP. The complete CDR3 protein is CSARLTGGPGPEGPSPLHF.

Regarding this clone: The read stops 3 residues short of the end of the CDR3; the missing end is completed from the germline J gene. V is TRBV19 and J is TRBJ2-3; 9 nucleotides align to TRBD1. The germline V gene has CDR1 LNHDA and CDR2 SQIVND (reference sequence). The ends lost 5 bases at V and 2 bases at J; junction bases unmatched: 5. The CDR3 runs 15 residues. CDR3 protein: CASSARDRVTDTQYF. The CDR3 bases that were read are TGTGCCAGTAGTGCCAGGGACAGGGTCACAGATACG.

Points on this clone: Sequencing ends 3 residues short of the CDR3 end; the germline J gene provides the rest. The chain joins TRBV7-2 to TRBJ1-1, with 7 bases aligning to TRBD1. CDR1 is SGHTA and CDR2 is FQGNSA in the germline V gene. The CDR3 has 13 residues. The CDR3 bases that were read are TGTGCCAGCATTAATCGACAGGGAGCAACG. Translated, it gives CASINRQGAT. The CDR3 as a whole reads CASINRQGATAFF.

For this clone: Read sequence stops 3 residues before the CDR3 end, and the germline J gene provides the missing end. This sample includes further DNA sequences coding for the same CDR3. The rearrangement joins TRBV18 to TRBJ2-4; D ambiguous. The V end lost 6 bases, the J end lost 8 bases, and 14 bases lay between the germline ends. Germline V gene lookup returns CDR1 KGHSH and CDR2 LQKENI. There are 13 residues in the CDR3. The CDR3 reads CASSPPTRDIQYF. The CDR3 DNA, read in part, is TGTGCCAGCTCCCCGCCAACAAGGGACATT.

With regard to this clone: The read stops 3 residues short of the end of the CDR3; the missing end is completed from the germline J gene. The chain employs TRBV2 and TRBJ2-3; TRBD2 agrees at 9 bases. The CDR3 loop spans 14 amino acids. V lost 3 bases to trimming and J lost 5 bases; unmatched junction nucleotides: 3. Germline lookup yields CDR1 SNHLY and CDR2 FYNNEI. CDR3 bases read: TGTGCCAGCAGTGATTTGACTAGCGGAGATACG. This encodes CASSDLTSGDT. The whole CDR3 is CASSDLTSGDTQYF.

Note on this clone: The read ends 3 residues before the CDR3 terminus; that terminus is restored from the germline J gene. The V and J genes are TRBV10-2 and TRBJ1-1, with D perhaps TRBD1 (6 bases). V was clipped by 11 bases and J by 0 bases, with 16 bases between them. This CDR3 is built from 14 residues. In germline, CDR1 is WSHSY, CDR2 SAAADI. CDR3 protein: CAVQTGHMNTEAFF. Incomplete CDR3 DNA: TGCGCCGTACAGACGGGACATATGAACACTGAA.

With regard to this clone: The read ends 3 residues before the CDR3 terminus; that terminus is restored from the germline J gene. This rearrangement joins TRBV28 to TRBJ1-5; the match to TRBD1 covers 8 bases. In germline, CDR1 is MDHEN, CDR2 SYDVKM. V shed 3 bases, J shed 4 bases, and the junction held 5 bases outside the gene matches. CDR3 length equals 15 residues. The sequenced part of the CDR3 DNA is TGTGCCAGCAGTTTCGGGACAGGACTTAATCAGCCC. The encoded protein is CASSFGTGLNQP. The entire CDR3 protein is CASSFGTGLNQPQHF.

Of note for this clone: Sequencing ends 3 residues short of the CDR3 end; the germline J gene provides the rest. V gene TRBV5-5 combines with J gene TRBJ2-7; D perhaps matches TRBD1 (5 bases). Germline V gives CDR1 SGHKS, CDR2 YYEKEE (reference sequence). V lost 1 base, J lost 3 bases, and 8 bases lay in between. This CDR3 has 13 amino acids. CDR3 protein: CASSLFQGYEQYF. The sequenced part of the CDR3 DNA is TGTGCCAGCAGCTTGTTTCAGGGCTACGAG.

The CDR3 sequence is CASSPGTSGQETQYF. Incomplete CDR3 DNA: TGTGCCAGCAGTCCTGGGACTAGCGGTCAAGAGACC. This chain uses TRBV5-4 with TRBJ2-5; 11 nucleotides align to TRBD2. The CDR3 extends 3 residues past the end of the read, so its final part is completed from the germline J gene. Germline V CDR1 and CDR2: SGHNT, YYREEE (reference sequence). The J segment lost 2 bases and the V segment lost 5 bases, leaving 5 bases of the junction unmatched. The CDR3 has 15 amino acids.

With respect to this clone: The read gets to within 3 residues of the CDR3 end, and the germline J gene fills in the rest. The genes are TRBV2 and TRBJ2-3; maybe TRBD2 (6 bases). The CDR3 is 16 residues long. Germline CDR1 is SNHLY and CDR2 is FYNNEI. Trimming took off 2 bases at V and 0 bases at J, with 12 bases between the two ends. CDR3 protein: CASSEMSGLSTDTQYF. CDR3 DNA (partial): TGTGCCAGCAGTGAAATGTCGGGACTGAGCACAGATACG.